This T cell receptor (beta chain) was obtained from a study of cytomegalovirus exposure and HLA in healthy donors. The repertoire was sequenced with immunoSEQ multiplex PCR; TCRdb's copy has only in-frame clones and lacks some. The sample lists more than 300,000 clones, roughly 85% occurring once. Per germline, CDR1 SGDLS and CDR2 YYNGEE. The germline V and J ends were trimmed by 1 base and 7 bases, with 11 bases remaining between them. CDR3 length: 14 residues. The sequence derives from a woman under 30 in good health and CMV-seronegative. The specimen was PBMCs. V and J are TRBV9 and TRBJ1-4; D unclear. CDR3 protein: CASSVWGEGEKLFF. DNA for the CDR3: TGTGCCAGCAGCGTATGGGGAGAAGGTGAAAAACTGTTTTTT.